The source of this T cell receptor beta chain is a study of siplizumab effects on memory and regulatory T cells. Whole-study findings and limits: Sequences below about 10^-5 frequency were poorly captured. As a result, only a minor fraction of alloreactive clones mapped to unstimulated subsets.

Profiling relied on immunoSEQ multiplex PCR, and the TCRdb table lists in-frame clones only, not all of them. The sample shows more than 95,000 clones, approximately 93% of them seen only once. Details on this clone: Antigen unknown.

Germline values: CDR1 KGHSH, CDR2 LQKENI. This CDR3 spans 16 amino acids. V shed 2 bases and J shed 3 bases, with 14 bases lying between them. The chain recombines TRBV18 with TRBJ1-5; D is perhaps TRBD1 (5 bases). Sequencing was carried out using Tregs sorted from blood. The clonotype was recovered from a human donor in good health. The CDR3 bases are TGTGCCAGCTCACCATTCACCACAGGCGCCAATCAGCCCCAGCATTTT. The encoded protein is CASSPFTTGANQPQHF.